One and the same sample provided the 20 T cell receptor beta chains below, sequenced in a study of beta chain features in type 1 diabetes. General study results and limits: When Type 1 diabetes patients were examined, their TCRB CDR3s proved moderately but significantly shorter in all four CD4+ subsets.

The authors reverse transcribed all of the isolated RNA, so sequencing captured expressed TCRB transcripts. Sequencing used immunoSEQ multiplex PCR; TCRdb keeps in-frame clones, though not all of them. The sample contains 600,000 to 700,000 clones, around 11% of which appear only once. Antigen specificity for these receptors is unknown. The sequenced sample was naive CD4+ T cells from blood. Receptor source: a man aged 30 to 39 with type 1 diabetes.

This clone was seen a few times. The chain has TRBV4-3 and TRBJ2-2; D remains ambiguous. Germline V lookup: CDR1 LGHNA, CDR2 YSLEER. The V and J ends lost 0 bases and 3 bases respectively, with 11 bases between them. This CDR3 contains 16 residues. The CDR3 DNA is TGCGCCAGCAGCCAAGATTACGGGCTTTACACCGGGGAGCTGTTTTTT. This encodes CASSQDYGLYTGELFF.

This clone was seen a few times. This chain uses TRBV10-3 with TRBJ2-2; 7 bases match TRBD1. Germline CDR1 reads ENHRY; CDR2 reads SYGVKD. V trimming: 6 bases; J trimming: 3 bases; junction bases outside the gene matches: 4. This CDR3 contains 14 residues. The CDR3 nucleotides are TGTGCCATCAGGACAGGGTCGGACACCGGGGAGCTGTTTTTT. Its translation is CAIRTGSDTGELFF.

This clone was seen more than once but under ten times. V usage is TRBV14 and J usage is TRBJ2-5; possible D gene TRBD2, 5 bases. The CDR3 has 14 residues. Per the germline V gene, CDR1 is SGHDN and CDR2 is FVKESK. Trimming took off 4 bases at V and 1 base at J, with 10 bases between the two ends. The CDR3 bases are TGTGCCAGCAGCCCTCGGGGAGTCCAAGAGACCCAGTACTTC. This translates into CASSPRGVQETQYF.

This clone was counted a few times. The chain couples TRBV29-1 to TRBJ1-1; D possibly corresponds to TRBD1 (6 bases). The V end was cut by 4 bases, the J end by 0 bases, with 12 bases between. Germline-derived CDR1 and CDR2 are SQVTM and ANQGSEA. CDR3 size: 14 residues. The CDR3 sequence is CSVVGTKLNTEAFF. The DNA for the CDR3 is TGCAGCGTTGTAGGGACAAAGCTGAACACTGAAGCTTTCTTT.

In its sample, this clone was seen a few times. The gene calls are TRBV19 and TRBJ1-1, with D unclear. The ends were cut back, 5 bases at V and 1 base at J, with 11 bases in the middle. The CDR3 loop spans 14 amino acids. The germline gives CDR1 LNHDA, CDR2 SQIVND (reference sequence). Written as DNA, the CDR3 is TGTGCCAGTAGTCCCCAGGATAGGAACACTGAAGCTTTCTTT. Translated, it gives CASSPQDRNTEAFF.

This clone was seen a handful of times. DNA of the CDR3: TGCAGCGTTCCTGACGATTCAACTAATGAAAAACTGTTTTTT. Translated, it gives CSVPDDSTNEKLFF. The J gene is TRBJ1-4, the V gene TRBV29-1, with D uncertain. The germline CDR1 and CDR2 sequences are SQVTM and ANQGSEA. Trimming pared 5 bases from V and 0 bases from J, leaving 10 bases between. The CDR3 is 14 amino acids. The full variable domain, its missing parts supplied by reference TRBV29-1 and TRBJ1-4, is SAVISQKPSRDICQRGTSLTIQCQVDSQVTMMFWYRQQPGQSLTLIATANQGSEATYESGFVIDKFPISRPNLTFSTLTVSNMSPEDSSIYLCSVPDDSTNEKLFFGSGTQLSVL.

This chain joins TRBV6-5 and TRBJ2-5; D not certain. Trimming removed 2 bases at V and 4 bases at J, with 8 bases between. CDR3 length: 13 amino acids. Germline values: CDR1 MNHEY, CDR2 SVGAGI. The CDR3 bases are TGTGCCAGCAGTTACAGGGATCGAGAGACCCAGTACTTC. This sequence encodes CASSYRDRETQYF.

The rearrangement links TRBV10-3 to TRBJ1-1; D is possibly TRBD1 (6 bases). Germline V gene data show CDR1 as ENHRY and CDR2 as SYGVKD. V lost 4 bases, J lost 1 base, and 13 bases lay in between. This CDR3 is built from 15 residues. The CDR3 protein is CAISVGGHQNTEAFF. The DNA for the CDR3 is TGTGCCATCAGTGTGGGGGGACACCAGAACACTGAAGCTTTCTTT.

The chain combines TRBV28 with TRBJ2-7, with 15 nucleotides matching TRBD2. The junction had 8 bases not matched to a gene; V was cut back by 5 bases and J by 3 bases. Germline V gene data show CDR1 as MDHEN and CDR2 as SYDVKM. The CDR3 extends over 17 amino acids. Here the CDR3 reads CASSLPGLAGGFYEQYF. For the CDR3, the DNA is TGTGCCAGCAGTCTCCCGGGACTAGCGGGGGGCTTCTACGAGCAGTACTTC. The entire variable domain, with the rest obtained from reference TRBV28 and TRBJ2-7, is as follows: DVKVTQSSRYLVKRTGEKVFLECVQDMDHENMFWYRQDPGLGLRLIYFSYDVKMKEKGDIPEGYSVSREKKERFSLILESASTNQTSMYLCASSLPGLAGGFYEQYFGPGTRLTVT.

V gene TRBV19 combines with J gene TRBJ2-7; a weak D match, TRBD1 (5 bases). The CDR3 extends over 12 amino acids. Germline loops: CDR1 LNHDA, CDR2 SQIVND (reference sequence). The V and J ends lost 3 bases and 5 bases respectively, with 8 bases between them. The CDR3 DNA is TGTGCCAGTAGTATTTGGGGCGACGAGCAGTACTTC. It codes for CASSIWGDEQYF.

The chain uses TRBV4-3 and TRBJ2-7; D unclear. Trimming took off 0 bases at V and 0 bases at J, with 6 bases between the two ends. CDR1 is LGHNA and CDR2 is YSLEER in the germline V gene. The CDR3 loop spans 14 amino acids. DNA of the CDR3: TGCGCCAGCAGCCAAGAGTATAGCTCCTACGAGCAGTACTTC. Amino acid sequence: CASSQEYSSYEQYF.

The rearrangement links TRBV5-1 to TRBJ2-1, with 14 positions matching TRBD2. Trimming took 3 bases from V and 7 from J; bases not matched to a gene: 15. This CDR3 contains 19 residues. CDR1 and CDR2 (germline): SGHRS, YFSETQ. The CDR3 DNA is TGCGCCAGCAGCTACCTGGGACTAGCGGGGGTGCGCCACGCTAATGAGCAGTTCTTC. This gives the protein CASSYLGLAGVRHANEQFF.

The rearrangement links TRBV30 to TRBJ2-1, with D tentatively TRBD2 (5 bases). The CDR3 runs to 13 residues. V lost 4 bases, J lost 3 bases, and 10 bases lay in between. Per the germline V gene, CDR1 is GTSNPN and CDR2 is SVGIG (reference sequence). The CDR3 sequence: CAWTPGSYNEQFF. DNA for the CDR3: TGTGCCTGGACCCCGGGGAGCTACAATGAGCAGTTCTTC.

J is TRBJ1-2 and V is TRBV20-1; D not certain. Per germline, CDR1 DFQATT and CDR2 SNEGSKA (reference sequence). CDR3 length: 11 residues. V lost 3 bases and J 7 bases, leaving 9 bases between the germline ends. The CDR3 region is CSASRTAGYTF. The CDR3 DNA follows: TGCAGTGCTAGCAGGACGGCTGGCTACACCTTC.

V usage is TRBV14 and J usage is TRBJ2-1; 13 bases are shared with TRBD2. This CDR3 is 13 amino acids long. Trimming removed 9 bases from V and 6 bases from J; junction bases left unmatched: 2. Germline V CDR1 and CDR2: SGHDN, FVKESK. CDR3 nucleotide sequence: TGTGCCAGTCGACTAGCGGGGGGCAATGAGCAGTTCTTC. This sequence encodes CASRLAGGNEQFF.

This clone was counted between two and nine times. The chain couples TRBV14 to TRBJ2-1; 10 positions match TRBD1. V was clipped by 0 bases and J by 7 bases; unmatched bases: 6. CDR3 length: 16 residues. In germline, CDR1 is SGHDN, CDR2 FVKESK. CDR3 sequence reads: CASSQEGQGRLNEQFF. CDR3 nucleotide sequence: TGTGCCAGCAGCCAAGAGGGACAGGGGCGTCTGAATGAGCAGTTCTTC.

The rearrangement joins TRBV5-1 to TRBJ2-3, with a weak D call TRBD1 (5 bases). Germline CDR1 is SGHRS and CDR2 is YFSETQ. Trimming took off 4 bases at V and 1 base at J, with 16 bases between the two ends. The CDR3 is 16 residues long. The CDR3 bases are TGCGCCAGCAGCCTGATTCCAGGGCCGGGCACAGATACGCAGTATTTT. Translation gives CASSLIPGPGTDTQYF. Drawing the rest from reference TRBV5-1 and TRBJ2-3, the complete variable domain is KAGVTQTPRYLIKTRGQQVTLSCSPISGHRSVSWYQQTPGQGLQFLFEYFSETQRNKGNFPGRFSGRQFSNSRSEMNVSTLELGDSALYLCASSLIPGPGTDTQYFGPGTRLTVL.

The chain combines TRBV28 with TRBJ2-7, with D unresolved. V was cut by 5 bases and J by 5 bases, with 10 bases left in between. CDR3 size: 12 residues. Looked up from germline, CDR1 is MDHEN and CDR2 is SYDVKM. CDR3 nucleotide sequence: TGTGCCAGCAGTCAACGCTATGACGAGCAGTACTTC. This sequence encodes CASSQRYDEQYF.

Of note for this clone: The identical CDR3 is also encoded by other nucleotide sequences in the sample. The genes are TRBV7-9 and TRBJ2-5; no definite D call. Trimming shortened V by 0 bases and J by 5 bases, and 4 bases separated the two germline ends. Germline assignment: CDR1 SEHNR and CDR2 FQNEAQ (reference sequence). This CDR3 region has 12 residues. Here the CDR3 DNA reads TGTGCCAGCAGCTTAGCTCGGGAGACCCAGTACTTC. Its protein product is CASSLARETQYF.

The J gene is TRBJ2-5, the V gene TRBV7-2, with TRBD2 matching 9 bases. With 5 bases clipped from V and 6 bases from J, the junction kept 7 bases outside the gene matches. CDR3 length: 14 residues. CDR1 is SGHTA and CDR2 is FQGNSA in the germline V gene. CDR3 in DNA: TGTGCCAGCAGCCCCCCAGCGGGGGGAAAGACCCAGTACTTC. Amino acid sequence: CASSPPAGGKTQYF.